Each of the 3 T cell receptor beta chains below was sequenced from the same sample in a study of cytomegalovirus exposure and HLA in healthy donors. The PCR used 60 Vbeta and 13 Jbeta primers. Sequenced by immunoSEQ multiplex PCR; TCRdb stores in-frame clones only, minus some. The sample lists 160,000 or so clones, around four fifths occurring once. The sequencing input was PBMCs. All receptors derive from a young woman in good health and CMV-seronegative.

In this sample, this clone turned up once. The chain employs TRBV6-4 and TRBJ1-5; weak D call: TRBD1 (6 bases). CDR1 and CDR2 from the germline V gene are MRHNA and SNTAGT. This CDR3 comprises 13 residues. V was trimmed by 0 bases and J by 13 bases, leaving 13 bases between them. DNA of the CDR3: TGTGCCAGCAGTGACTCGCGGGGGGCGCCTCAGCATTTT. This codes for CASSDSRGAPQHF.

This clone appeared a few times. V and J are TRBV28 and TRBJ2-6; D possibly corresponds to TRBD1 (6 bases). CDR3 length equals 15 residues. Germline values: CDR1 MDHEN, CDR2 SYDVKM. V gave up 5 bases and J gave up 3 bases, with 11 bases separating them. CDR3 region: CASSRRGFGANVLTF. The CDR3 coding sequence is TGTGCCAGCAGTAGAAGGGGGTTTGGGGCCAACGTCCTGACTTTC.

The V gene is TRBV5-1, the J gene TRBJ2-2, with TRBD1 matching over 7 bases. There are 16 residues in the CDR3. The trim removed 0 bases at V and 2 bases at J, leaving 4 bases unmatched. CDR1 and CDR2 from the germline V gene are SGHRS and YFSETQ. The CDR3: CASSLETGVNTGELFF. CDR3 sequence (DNA): TGCGCCAGCAGCTTGGAAACAGGGGTCAACACCGGGGAGCTGTTTTTT. Full variable domain (missing parts from reference TRBV5-1 and TRBJ2-2): KAGVTQTPRYLIKTRGQQVTLSCSPISGHRSVSWYQQTPGQGLQFLFEYFSETQRNKGNFPGRFSGRQFSNSRSEMNVSTLELGDSALYLCASSLETGVNTGELFFGEGSRLTVL.